This T cell receptor (beta chain) was observed in a study of T cell repertoires in cytomegalovirus infection. Overall study context: Epitope selection comprised recently identified HLA-C-restricted CMV epitopes and well-studied HLA-B-restricted CMV epitopes. Both CMV infection and a matching HLA type were indicated by public TCR beta signatures. Study findings and constraints: Ex vivo responses were dominated by HLA-C-restricted CMV-specific TCR beta clonotypes.

To note about this clonotype: Its antigen is not identified.

The length of the CDR3 is 15 residues. Germline V gene sequence: CDR1 MNHNS, CDR2 SASEGT. V lost 4 bases and J lost 6, with 13 bases in between. From the reads, TCRdb called clonotypes with MiXCR, one entry per CDR3 protein. The table includes roughly 860,000 distinct CDR3 sequences, 32% detected once. V gene TRBV6-1 combines with J gene TRBJ1-6; TRBD1 is a possible D gene (6 bases). The receptor was isolated from a human donor in good health (CMV status not recorded). Some clones in this sample may be carry-over from other donors' samples. The sequencing here drew on cultured CD8+ T cells from PBMCs, taken from culture after CMV antigen stimulation. The CDR3: CASSVFGQPNSPLHF. The CDR3 DNA sequence: TGTGCCAGCAGTGTATTTGGACAGCCTAATTCACCCCTCCACTTT.